The T cell receptor beta chain described here comes from a study of blood T cell repertoires in COVID-19. Assay: immunoSEQ multiplex PCR; the TCRdb copy retains only in-frame clones and omits some. The sample has 180,000 or so clones; about 85% are singletons. This TCR was sampled from a man between 60 and 75 years old who had recovered from COVID-19. Sequencing was done on a sample of peripheral blood.

This CDR3 is CASSPQGARGYTF. The CDR3 DNA sequence: TGTGCCAGCAGTCCACAGGGGGCGCGCGGCTACACCTTC. This chain links TRBV27 with TRBJ1-2, with TRBD1 matching over 9 bases. Trimming took 5 bases from V and 8 from J; bases not matched to a gene: 6. Germline V gene lookup returns CDR1 MNHEY and CDR2 SMNVEV (reference sequence). The CDR3 runs to 13 residues.